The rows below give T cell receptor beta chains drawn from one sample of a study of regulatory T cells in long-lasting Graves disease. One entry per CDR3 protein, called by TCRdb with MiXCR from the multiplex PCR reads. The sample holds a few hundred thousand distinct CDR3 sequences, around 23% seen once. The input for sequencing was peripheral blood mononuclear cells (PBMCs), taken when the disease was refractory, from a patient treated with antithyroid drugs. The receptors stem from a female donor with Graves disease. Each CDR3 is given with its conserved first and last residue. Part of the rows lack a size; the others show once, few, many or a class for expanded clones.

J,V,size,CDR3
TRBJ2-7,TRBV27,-,CASSWSRDSYEQYF
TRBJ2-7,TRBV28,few,CASSSTIEEEQYF
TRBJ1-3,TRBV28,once,CASGGGISSGNTIYF
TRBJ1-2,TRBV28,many,CASSEPKANYGYTF
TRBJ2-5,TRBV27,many,CASSTRQTLQETQYF
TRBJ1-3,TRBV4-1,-,CASSQGRGGRTGNTIYF
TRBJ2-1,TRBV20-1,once,CSPREGPGLAGDEQFF
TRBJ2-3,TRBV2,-,CASSLQGVPDTQYF
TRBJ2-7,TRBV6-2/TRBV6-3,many,CASSTDSLAGGEQYF
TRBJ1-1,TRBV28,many,CAIGTLREAFF
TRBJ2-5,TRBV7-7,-,CASSPNSGDKETQYF
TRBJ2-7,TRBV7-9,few,CASSLGRQGSDEQYF
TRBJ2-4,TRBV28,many,CASNEGRFIQYF
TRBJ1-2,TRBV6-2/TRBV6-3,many,CASSYSILGLGYGYTF
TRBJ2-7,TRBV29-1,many,CSNTVGSGMGYEQYF
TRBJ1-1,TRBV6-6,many,CASSYSISGDTEAFF
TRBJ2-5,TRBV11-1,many,CASSLGPVLRETQYF
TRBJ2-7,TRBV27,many,CASSPPRQGEQYF
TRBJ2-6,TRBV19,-,CASSINRGNPGANVLTF
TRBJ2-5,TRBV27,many,CASSSPGEGETQYF
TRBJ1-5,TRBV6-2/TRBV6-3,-,CAGSTDGGKPQHF
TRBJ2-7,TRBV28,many,CASSPQVSPYEQYF
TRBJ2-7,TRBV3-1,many,CASSLGDRDEQYF
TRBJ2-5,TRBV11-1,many,CASSPTGLRETQYF
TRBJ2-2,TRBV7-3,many,CASRPQGLTGELFF
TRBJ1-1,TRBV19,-,CASSKPATGAEAFF
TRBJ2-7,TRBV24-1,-,CATSAAVPGAYEQYF
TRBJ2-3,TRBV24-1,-,CATSDYSGRSMNTQYF